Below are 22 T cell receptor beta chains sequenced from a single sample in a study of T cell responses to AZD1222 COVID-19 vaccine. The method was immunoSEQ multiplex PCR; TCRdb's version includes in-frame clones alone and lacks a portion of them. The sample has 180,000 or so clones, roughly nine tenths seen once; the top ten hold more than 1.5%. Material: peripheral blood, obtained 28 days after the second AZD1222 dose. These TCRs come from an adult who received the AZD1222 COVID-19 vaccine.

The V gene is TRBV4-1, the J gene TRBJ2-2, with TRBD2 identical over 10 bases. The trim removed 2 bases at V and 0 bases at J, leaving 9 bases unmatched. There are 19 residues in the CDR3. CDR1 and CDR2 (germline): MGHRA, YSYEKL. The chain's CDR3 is CASSQISPSGGANTGELFF. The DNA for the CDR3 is TGCGCCAGCAGCCAAATTTCCCCCAGCGGGGGGGCGAACACCGGGGAGCTGTTTTTT.

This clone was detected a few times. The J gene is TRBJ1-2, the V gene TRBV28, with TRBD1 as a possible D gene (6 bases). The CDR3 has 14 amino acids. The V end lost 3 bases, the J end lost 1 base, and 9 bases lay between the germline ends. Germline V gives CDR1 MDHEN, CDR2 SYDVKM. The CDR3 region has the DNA TGTGCCAGCAGTTTGGGGGCTCGTAACTATGGCTACACCTTC. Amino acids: CASSLGARNYGYTF.

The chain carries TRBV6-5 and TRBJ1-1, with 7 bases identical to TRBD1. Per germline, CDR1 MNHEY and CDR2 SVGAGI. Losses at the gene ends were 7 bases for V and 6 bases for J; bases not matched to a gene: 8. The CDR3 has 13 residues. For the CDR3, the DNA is TGTGCCAGCAATCTAGGGGGCAGCTCTGAAGCTTTCTTT. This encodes CASNLGGSSEAFF.

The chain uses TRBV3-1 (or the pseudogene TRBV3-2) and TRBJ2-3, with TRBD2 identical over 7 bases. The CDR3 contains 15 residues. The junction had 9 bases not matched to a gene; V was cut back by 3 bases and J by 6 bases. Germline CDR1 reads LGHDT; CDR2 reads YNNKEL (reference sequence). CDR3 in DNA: TGTGCCAGCAGCCAGGCAGCGGGGCGCGGGGATACGCAGTATTTT. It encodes CASSQAAGRGDTQYF.

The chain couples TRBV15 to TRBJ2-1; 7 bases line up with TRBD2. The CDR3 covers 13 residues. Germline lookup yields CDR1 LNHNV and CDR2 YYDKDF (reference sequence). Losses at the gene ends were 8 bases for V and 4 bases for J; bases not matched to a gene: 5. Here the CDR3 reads CATRGREYNEQFF. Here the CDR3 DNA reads TGTGCCACCCGCGGGCGGGAGTACAATGAGCAGTTCTTC.

The CDR3 DNA reads as TGCGCCAGCAGCCAACCTTCCGGACAGGGAATTTTGTTAAACACTGAAGCTTTCTTT. It specifies CASSQPSGQGILLNTEAFF. V is TRBV5-1 and J is TRBJ1-1, with TRBD1 identical over 8 bases. V shed 4 bases and J 2 bases; nucleotides not matched to a gene: 19. The CDR3 runs 19 residues. Looked up from germline, CDR1 is SGHRS and CDR2 is YFSETQ.

Here the CDR3 DNA reads TGTGCCAGCAGCTTACGACAGGGGCTCTACAATGAGCAGTTCTTC. Translation: CASSLRQGLYNEQFF. The chain employs TRBV7-2 and TRBJ2-1; 8 bases line up with TRBD1. V was clipped by 2 bases and J by 3 bases; unmatched bases: 3. Germline V CDR1 and CDR2: SGHTA, FQGNSA. CDR3 length: 15 amino acids.

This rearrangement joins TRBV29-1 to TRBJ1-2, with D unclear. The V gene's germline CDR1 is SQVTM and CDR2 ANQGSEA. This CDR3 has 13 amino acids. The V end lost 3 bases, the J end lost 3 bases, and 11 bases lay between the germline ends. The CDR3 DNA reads TGCAGCGTTGAGAACCCCGGGGACTATGGCTACACCTTC. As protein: CSVENPGDYGYTF.

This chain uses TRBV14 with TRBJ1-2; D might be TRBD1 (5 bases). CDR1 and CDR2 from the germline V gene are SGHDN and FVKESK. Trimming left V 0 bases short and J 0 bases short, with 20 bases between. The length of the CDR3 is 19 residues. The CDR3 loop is CASSQDLGPGVSSNYGYTF. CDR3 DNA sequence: TGTGCCAGCAGCCAAGATCTGGGGCCTGGCGTATCTTCTAACTATGGCTACACCTTC.

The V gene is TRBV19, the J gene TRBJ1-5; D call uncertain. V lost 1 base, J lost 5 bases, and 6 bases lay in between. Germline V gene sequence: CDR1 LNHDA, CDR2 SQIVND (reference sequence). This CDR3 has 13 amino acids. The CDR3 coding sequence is TGTGCCAGTAGTATAGGTGGGGATCAGCCCCAGCATTTT. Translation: CASSIGGDQPQHF.

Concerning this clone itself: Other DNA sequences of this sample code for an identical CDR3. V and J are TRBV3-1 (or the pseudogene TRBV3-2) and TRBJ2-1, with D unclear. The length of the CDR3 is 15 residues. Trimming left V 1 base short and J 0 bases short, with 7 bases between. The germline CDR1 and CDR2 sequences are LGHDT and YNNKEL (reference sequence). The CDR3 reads CASSQVASSYNEQFF. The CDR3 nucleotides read TGTGCCAGCAGCCAAGTAGCTAGCTCCTACAATGAGCAGTTCTTC.

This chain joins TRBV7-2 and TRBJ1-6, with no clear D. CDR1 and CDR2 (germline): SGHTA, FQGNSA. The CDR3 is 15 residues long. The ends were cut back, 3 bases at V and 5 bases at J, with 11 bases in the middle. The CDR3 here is CASSLRRGNNSPLHF. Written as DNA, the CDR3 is TGTGCCAGCAGCTTGAGGCGGGGAAATAATTCACCCCTCCACTTT.

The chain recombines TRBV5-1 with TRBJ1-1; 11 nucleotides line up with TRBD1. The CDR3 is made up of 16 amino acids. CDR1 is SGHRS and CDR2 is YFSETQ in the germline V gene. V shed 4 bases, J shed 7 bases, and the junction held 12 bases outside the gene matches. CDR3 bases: TGCGCCAGCAGCCTATCCGGGACAGGGGGGACAAGTGAAGCTTTCTTT. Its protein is CASSLSGTGGTSEAFF. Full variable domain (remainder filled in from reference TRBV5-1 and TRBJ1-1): KAGVTQTPRYLIKTRGQQVTLSCSPISGHRSVSWYQQTPGQGLQFLFEYFSETQRNKGNFPGRFSGRQFSNSRSEMNVSTLELGDSALYLCASSLSGTGGTSEAFFGQGTRLTVV.

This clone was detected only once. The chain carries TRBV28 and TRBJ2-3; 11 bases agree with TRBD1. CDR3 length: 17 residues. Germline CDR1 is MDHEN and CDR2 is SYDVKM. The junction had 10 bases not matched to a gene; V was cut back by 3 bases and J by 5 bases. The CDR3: CASSLLFGTGGVDTQYF. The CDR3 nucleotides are TGTGCCAGCAGTTTGTTGTTTGGGACAGGGGGTGTAGATACGCAGTATTTT.

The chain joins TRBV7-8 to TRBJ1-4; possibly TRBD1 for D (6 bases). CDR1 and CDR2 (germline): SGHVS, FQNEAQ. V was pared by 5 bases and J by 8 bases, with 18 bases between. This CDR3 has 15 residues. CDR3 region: CASSQLGGLGEKLFF. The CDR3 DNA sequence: TGTGCCAGCAGCCAACTGGGGGGGCTTGGGGAAAAACTGTTTTTT.

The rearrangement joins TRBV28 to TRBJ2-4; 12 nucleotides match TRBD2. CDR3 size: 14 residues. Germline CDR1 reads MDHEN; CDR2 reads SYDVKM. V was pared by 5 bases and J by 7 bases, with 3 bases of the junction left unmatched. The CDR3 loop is CASSPGTSGNIQYF. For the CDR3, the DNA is TGTGCCAGCAGTCCCGGGACTAGCGGGAACATTCAGTACTTC.

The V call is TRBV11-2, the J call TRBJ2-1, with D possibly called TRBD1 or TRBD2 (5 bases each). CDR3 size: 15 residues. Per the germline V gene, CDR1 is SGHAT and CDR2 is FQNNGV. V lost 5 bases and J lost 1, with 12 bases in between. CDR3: CASSLGDGSYNEQFF. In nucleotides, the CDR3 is TGTGCCAGCAGCCTGGGGGACGGGTCCTACAATGAGCAGTTCTTC. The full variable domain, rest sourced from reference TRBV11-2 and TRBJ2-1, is EAGVAQSPRYKIIEKRQSVAFWCNPISGHATLYWYQQILGQGPKLLIQFQNNGVVDDSQLPKDRFSAERLKGVDSTLKIQPAKLEDSAVYLCASSLGDGSYNEQFFGPGTRLTVL.

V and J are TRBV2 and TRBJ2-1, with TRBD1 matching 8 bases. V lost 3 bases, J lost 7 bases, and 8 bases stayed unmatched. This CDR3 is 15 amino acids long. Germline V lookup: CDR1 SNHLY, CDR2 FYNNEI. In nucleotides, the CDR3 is TGTGCCAGCAGTGATCAGGCCCGACAGGGGAATGAGCAGTTCTTC. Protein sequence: CASSDQARQGNEQFF.

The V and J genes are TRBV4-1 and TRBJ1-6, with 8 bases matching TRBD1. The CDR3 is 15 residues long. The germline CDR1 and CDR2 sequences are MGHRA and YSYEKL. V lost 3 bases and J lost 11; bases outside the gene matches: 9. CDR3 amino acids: CASSQTDRETPPLHF. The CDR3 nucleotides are TGCGCCAGCAGCCAGACGGACAGGGAAACGCCACCCCTCCACTTT.

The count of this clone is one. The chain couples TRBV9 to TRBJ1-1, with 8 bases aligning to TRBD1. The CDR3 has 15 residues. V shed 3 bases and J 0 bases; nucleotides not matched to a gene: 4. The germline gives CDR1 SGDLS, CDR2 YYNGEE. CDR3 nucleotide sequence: TGTGCCAGCAGCGATACAGGGGGGATGAACACTGAAGCTTTCTTT. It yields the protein CASSDTGGMNTEAFF.

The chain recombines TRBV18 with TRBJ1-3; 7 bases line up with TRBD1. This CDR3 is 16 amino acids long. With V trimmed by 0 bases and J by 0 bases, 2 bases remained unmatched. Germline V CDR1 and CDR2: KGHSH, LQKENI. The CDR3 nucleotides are TGTGCCAGCTCACCACCCGCAGGGGGCTCTGGAAACACCATATATTTT. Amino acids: CASSPPAGGSGNTIYF. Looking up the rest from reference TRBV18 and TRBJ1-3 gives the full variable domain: NAGVMQNPRHLVRRRGQEARLRCSPMKGHSHVYWYRQLPEEGLKFMVYLQKENIIDESGMPKERFSAEFPKEGPSILRIQQVVRGDSAAYFCASSPPAGGSGNTIYFGEGSWLTVV.

The CDR3 DNA sequence: TGCGCCAGCAGCCAAGATAGACGGGAGGGCCTCTACAATGAGCAGTTCTTC. It translates to CASSQDRREGLYNEQFF. The V and J genes are TRBV4-1 and TRBJ2-1; 8 nucleotides align to TRBD2. CDR3 length: 17 amino acids. The ends lost 0 bases at V and 3 bases at J; junction bases unmatched: 7. Per germline, CDR1 MGHRA and CDR2 YSYEKL.